These 16 T cell receptor beta chains came from one sample sequenced in a study of blood T cell repertoires in COVID-19. Sequencing used immunoSEQ multiplex PCR; TCRdb keeps in-frame clones, though not all of them. The sample has roughly 120,000 clones; roughly 80% are singletons. Sequencing was carried out using peripheral blood. The receptors were sampled from a man in his sixties or seventies with acute or convalescent COVID-19.

The chain combines TRBV19 with TRBJ2-7, with 7 bases that match TRBD1. Trimming at V came to 9 bases and at J to 4 bases, leaving 12 bases not matched to a gene. CDR1 and CDR2 from the germline V gene are LNHDA and SQIVND (reference sequence). The CDR3 consists of 14 residues. CDR3 nucleotides: TGTGCCAGCCACAGGGGCAGGGCCCCTTACGAGCAGTACTTC. This encodes CASHRGRAPYEQYF.

V usage is TRBV15 and J usage is TRBJ1-5; D is perhaps TRBD1 (6 bases). Germline CDR1 LNHNV, CDR2 YYDKDF (reference sequence). Trimming removed 8 bases at V and 1 base at J, with 18 bases between. This CDR3 is 16 amino acids long. CDR3 in amino acids: CATGKGQSTSNQPQHF. CDR3 nucleotides: TGTGCCACCGGTAAAGGACAGTCGACAAGCAATCAGCCCCAGCATTTT.

V gene TRBV7-2 combines with J gene TRBJ2-5; a possible D gene is TRBD1 (6 bases). Germline V gene data show CDR1 as SGHTA and CDR2 as FQGNSA. This CDR3 spans 14 amino acids. Trimming left V 1 base short and J 6 bases short, with 12 bases between. CDR3 DNA: TGTGCCAGCAGCTTAGATCAGGGGTTGAAGACCCAGTACTTC. Its protein is CASSLDQGLKTQYF.

V usage is TRBV5-6 and J usage is TRBJ2-7, with D tentatively TRBD2 (5 bases). V lost 6 bases, J lost 0 bases, and 19 bases lay in between. The CDR3 is made up of 16 amino acids. The germline V gene encodes CDR1 SGHDT and CDR2 YYEEEE. This CDR3 is CASNKLPGINSYEQYF. The DNA for the CDR3 is TGTGCCAGCAACAAACTGCCGGGGATTAACTCCTACGAGCAGTACTTC.

The rearrangement links TRBV18 to TRBJ1-5; D is possibly TRBD1 (6 bases). The CDR3 has 17 amino acids. Germline loops: CDR1 KGHSH, CDR2 LQKENI. Trimming removed 5 bases at V and 0 bases at J, with 17 bases between. CDR3 in amino acids: CASSSSRGGNSNQPQHF. CDR3 bases: TGTGCCAGCTCATCCTCACGAGGGGGTAATAGCAATCAGCCCCAGCATTTT.

This sequence joins TRBV30 and TRBJ1-6; 7 nucleotides match TRBD1. The CDR3 is 14 residues long. Per the germline V gene, CDR1 is GTSNPN and CDR2 is SVGIG (reference sequence). The junction had 4 bases not matched to a gene; V was cut back by 0 bases and J by 8 bases. The DNA of the CDR3 is TGTGCCTGGAGTGTACAGGGGATGGATTCACCCCTCCACTTT. Protein: CAWSVQGMDSPLHF.

This clone is a singleton in its sample. This chain joins TRBV7-3 and TRBJ2-3; TRBD1 matches at 7 bases. Germline-derived CDR1 and CDR2 are SGHTA and FQGTGA. The CDR3 loop spans 15 amino acids. V lost 0 bases, J lost 1 base, and 1 base stayed unmatched. CDR3 coding DNA: TGTGCCAGCAGCTTAACAGGGGGCGGCACAGATACGCAGTATTTT. Translation: CASSLTGGGTDTQYF.

The chain joins TRBV5-1 to TRBJ1-6; possibly TRBD1 for D (5 bases). Trimming took off 1 base at V and 7 bases at J, with 9 bases between the two ends. CDR1 and CDR2 from the germline V gene are SGHRS and YFSETQ. The CDR3 runs to 14 residues. The CDR3: CASSLQTENSPLHF. CDR3 in DNA: TGCGCCAGCAGCTTGCAGACAGAAAATTCACCCCTCCACTTT.

CDR3 bases: TGTGCCAGCAGCTTAGAGCGACTGCGCGAGCAGTACTTC. This gives the protein CASSLERLREQYF. The chain uses TRBV11-1 and TRBJ2-7; no firm D call. The V gene lost 1 base and the J gene lost 6 bases, with 10 bases spanning the gap. Germline CDR1 and CDR2: SGHAT and FQDESV (reference sequence). The CDR3 sequence is 13 residues long.

This clone was recorded many times. This chain joins TRBV12-5 and TRBJ2-2, with D uncertain. There are 12 residues in the CDR3. The ends were cut back, 8 bases at V and 3 bases at J, with 7 bases in the middle. Germline V CDR1 and CDR2: LGHNT, FRNRAP. The chain's CDR3 is CASKGDTGELFF. The DNA for the CDR3 is TGTGCTAGTAAAGGAGACACCGGGGAGCTGTTTTTT.

The CDR3 sequence: CASSLNRGHNSPLHF. The DNA of the CDR3 is TGTGCCAGCAGCTTAAACAGGGGGCATAATTCACCCCTCCACTTT. The rearrangement links TRBV7-6 to TRBJ1-6; TRBD1 matches at 9 bases. Germline loops: CDR1 SGHVS, CDR2 FNYEAQ. With V trimmed by 2 bases and J by 5 bases, 1 base remained unmatched. The CDR3 is 15 amino acids.

The rearrangement joins TRBV29-1 to TRBJ1-4; D may be TRBD1 (6 bases). The V end lost 7 bases, the J end lost 6 bases, and 15 bases lay between the germline ends. Germline CDR1 SQVTM, CDR2 ANQGSEA. This CDR3 region has 13 residues. Here the CDR3 reads CSGQGSGDEKLFF. In nucleotides, the CDR3 is TGCAGCGGGCAGGGGTCCGGAGATGAAAAACTGTTTTTT.

The chain links TRBV3-1 (or the pseudogene TRBV3-2) to TRBJ1-3; no clear D gene. Germline V gene lookup returns CDR1 LGHDT and CDR2 YNNKEL (reference sequence). Trimming stripped 4 bases from V and 0 bases from J, with 13 bases between. The CDR3 consists of 16 residues. Here the CDR3 reads CASSPYGARSGNTIYF. The CDR3 DNA reads TGTGCCAGCAGCCCCTATGGAGCCCGCTCTGGAAACACCATATATTTT.

This chain joins TRBV20-1 and TRBJ1-1, with 7 bases fitting TRBD1. J lost 7 bases, V lost 3 bases, and 8 bases had no gene match. CDR1 and CDR2 (germline): DFQATT, SNEGSKA (reference sequence). This CDR3 region has 13 residues. This CDR3 reads CSASGDRDSEAFF. In nucleotides, the CDR3 is TGCAGTGCTAGTGGAGATCGGGACAGTGAAGCTTTCTTT.

This rearrangement joins TRBV14 to TRBJ1-2; 9 bases agree with TRBD1. Germline V gene data show CDR1 as SGHDN and CDR2 as FVKESK. The CDR3 is 14 amino acids. The ends lost 2 bases at V and 7 bases at J; junction bases unmatched: 5. This CDR3 is CASSQSTGGSGYTF. The CDR3 DNA follows: TGTGCCAGCAGCCAATCGACAGGGGGAAGTGGCTACACCTTC.

The CDR3 here is CASSLPPGQNTNTIYF. DNA for the CDR3: TGTGCCAGCAGTTTACCCCCGGGACAAAACACAAACACCATATATTTT. This chain connects TRBV28 to TRBJ1-3; possible D gene TRBD1, 6 bases. The CDR3 loop spans 16 amino acids. V gave up 2 bases and J gave up 6 bases, with 17 bases separating them. CDR1 is MDHEN, CDR2 SYDVKM, per germline.